The clone carrying this T cell receptor beta chain was counted a single time. Using immunoSEQ multiplex PCR, the repertoire was profiled, and TCRdb retains in-frame clones only, with some absent. This sample carries 200,000 to 250,000 clones, about nine tenths of them seen once, and the ten largest clones take roughly 2.5%. The data are from a study of blood T cell repertoires in COVID-19. Overall study: Researchers got acute and convalescent COVID-19 samples from the United States, Italy and Spain. The analysed material was cDNA or gDNA that came from T cells, B-cell-depleted T cells, or PBMCs.

The V and J ends lost 7 bases and 2 bases respectively, with 15 bases between them. The CDR3 has 15 residues. Germline V gives CDR1 SQVTM, CDR2 ANQGSEA. The Seattle site enrolled patients during active infection and followed them longitudinally. The material sequenced was peripheral blood. V is TRBV29-1 and J is TRBJ2-6, with D tentatively TRBD1 (6 bases). The TCR sequence derives from a man younger than 40 with COVID-19, enrolled during active disease. In DNA form, the CDR3 reads TGCAGCGCCCGGGTAGGGGGAACTGGGGCCAACGTCCTGACTTTC. This encodes CSARVGGTGANVLTF.